Sequencing of this T cell receptor beta chain was carried out in a study of OX40 agonist ivuxolimab in advanced cancers. Study at large: Patients got intravenous ivuxolimab at 0.01 to 10 mg/kg every 2 weeks. Dose-escalation subjects each had hepatocellular carcinoma, melanoma, renal cell or head and neck cancer.

Study-wide points: More expanded clones were found, on average, in CD8+ than in CD4+ T cells. Partial responders at 0.1-3.0 mg/kg showed near-lowest clonal expansion.

CDR1 and CDR2 from the germline V gene are MNHNS and SASEGT. The CDR3 is 14 amino acids. Between the trimmed V and J ends, which lost 6 bases and 1 base, there was a span of 12 bases. Some clones are missing from TCRdb's copy, which holds only in-frame ones; the method was immunoSEQ multiplex PCR. The sample includes just over 20,000 clones, 76% of them seen just once. On this clone itself: Antigen unknown.

Material: CD4+ or CD8+ T cells sorted from blood, obtained in a trial of the OX40 agonist ivuxolimab. The TCR originated in an adult with an advanced solid tumor such as melanoma, head and neck, liver or kidney cancer. V is TRBV6-1 and J is TRBJ1-2, with a possible D match to TRBD1 (6 bases). CDR3 nucleotides: TGTGCCAGCAGACTGGGACAAAATAACTATGGCTACACCTTC. Protein product: CASRLGQNNYGYTF.